This T cell receptor (beta chain) comes out of a study of T cells in Graves' hyperthyroidism and ophthalmopathy. Across the whole study: Specimen type is peripheral blood, collected at initial diagnosis prior to any treatment. Study-wide points: Ophthalmopathy onset followed model prediction by a median about seven months.

This CDR3 is built from 15 residues. Germline values: CDR1 MNHEY, CDR2 SVGEGT. Trimming shortened V by 2 bases and J by 1 base, and 12 bases separated the two germline ends. This clonotype was detected many times. Its antigen is unidentified. Amplified TCR beta CDR3 regions derived from RNA transcripts. HTBI primers were the set used in a first-round RT-PCR of the TCR CDR3. In TCRdb, the multiplex PCR reads were re-called with MiXCR into one record per CDR3 protein. The table has 300,000 to 450,000 distinct CDR3 sequences, roughly 17% seen once. Based on clinical symptoms, serum thyroxine and TRAb, thyroid ultrasound and orbital computed tomography, diagnoses were reached.

Material for sequencing was blood. The chain is built from TRBV6-2 or TRBV6-3 and TRBJ2-7; maybe TRBD1 (5 bases). This clonotype originated in a woman aged 25 to 39 with Graves' hyperthyroidism that later progressed to Graves' ophthalmopathy. The CDR3 nucleotides read TGTGCCAGCAGTTACAGGGCCAGGGTTTCCTACGAGCAGTACTTC. Encoded protein: CASSYRARVSYEQYF.